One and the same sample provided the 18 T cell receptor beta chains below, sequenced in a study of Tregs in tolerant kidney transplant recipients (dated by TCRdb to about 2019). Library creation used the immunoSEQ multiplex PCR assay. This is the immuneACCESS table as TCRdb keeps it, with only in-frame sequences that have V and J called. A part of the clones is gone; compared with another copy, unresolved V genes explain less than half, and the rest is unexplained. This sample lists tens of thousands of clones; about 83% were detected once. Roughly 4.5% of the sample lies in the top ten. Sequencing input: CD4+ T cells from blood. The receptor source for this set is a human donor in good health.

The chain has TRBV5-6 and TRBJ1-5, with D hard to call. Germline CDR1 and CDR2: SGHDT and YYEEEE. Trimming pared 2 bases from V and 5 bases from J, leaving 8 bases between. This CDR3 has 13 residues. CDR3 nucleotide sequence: TGTGCCAGCAGCTTTAATGTGGATCAGCCCCAGCATTTT. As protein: CASSFNVDQPQHF.

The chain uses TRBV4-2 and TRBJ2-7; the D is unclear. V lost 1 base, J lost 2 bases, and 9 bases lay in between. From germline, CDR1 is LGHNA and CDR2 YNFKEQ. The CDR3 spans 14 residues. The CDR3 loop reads CASSQVAAPYEQYF. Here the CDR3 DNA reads TGTGCCAGCAGCCAAGTTGCGGCCCCCTACGAGCAGTACTTC.

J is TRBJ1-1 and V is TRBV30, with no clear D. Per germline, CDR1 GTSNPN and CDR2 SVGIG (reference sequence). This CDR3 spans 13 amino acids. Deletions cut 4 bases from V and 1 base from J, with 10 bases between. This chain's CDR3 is CAWNTDPNTEAFF. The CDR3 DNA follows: TGTGCCTGGAACACCGACCCGAACACTGAAGCTTTCTTT.

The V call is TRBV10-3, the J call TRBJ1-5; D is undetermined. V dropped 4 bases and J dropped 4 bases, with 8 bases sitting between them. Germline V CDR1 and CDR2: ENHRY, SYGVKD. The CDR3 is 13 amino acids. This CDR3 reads CAISATGNQPQHF. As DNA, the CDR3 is TGTGCCATCAGTGCAACCGGGAATCAGCCCCAGCATTTT.

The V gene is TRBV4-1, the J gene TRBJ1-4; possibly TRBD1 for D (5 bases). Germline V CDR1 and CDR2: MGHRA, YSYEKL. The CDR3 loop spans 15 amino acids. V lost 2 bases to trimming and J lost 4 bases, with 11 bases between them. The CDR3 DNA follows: TGCGCCAGCAGCCAACCGACCGACAGTAATGAAAAACTGTTTTTT. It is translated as CASSQPTDSNEKLFF.

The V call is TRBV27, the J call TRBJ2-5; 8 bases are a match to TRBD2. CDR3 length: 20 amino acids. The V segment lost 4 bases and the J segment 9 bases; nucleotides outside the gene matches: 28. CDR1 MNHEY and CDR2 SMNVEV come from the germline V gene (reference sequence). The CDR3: CASSSSPTSRPAGGRAAQYF. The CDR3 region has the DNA TGTGCCAGCAGTTCATCCCCCACCTCCAGACCCGCGGGGGGACGAGCGGCCCAGTACTTC.

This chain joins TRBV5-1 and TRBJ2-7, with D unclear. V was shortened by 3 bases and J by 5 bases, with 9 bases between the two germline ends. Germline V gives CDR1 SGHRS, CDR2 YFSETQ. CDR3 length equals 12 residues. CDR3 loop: CASSYVGNEQYF. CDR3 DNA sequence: TGCGCCAGCAGCTACGTGGGGAACGAGCAGTACTTC. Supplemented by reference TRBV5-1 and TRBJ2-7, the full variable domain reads KAGVTQTPRYLIKTRGQQVTLSCSPISGHRSVSWYQQTPGQGLQFLFEYFSETQRNKGNFPGRFSGRQFSNSRSEMNVSTLELGDSALYLCASSYVGNEQYFGPGTRLTVT.

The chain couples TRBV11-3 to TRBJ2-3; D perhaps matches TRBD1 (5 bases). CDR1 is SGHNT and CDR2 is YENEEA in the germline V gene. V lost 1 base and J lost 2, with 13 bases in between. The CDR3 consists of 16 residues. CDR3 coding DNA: TGTGCCAGCAGCTTAGCGGGTAGGGGAATCACAGATACGCAGTATTTT. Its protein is CASSLAGRGITDTQYF.

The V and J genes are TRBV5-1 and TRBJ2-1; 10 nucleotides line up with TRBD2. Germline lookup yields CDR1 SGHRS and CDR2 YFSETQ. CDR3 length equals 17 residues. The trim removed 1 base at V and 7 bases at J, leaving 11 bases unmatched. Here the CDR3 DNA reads TGCGCCAGCAGCTTGATACCAGGGGCTAGCGGGGGTAATGAGCAGTTCTTC. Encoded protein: CASSLIPGASGGNEQFF.

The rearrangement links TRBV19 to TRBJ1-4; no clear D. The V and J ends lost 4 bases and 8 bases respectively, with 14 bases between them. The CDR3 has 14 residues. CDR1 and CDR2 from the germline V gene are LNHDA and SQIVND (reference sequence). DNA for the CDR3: TGTGCCAGTAGTAGGGCATGGAGTGGGGAAAAACTGTTTTTT. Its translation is CASSRAWSGEKLFF.

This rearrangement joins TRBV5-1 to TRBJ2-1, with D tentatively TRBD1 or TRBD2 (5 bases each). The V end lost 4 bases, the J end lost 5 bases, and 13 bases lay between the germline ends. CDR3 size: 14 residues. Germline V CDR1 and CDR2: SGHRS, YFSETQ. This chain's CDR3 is CASSTGTDDNEQFF. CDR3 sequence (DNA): TGCGCCAGCAGCACCGGGACGGACGACAATGAGCAGTTCTTC.

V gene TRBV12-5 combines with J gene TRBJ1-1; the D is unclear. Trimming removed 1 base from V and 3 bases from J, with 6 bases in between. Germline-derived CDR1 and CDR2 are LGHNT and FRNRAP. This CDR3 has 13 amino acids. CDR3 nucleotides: TGTGCTAGTGGTTTGGAAGCGCACACTGAAGCTTTCTTT. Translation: CASGLEAHTEAFF.

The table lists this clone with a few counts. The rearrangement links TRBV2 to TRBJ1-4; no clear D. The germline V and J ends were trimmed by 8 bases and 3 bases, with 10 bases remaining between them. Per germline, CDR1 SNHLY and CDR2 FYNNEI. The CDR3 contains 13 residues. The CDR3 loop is CASRPVANEKLFF. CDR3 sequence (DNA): TGTGCCAGCCGCCCGGTAGCTAATGAAAAACTGTTTTTT.

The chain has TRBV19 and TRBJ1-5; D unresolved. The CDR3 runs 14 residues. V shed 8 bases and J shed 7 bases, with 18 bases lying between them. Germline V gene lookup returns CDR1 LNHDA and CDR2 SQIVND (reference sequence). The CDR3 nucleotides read TGTGCCAGTCGCGACAAAACCGTCCAACAGCCCCAGCATTTT. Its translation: CASRDKTVQQPQHF.

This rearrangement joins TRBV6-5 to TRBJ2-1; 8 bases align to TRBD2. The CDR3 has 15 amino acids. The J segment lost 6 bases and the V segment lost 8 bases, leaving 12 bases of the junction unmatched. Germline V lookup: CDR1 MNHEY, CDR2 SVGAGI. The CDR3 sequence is CASRPNRGGPNEQFF. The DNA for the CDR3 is TGTGCCAGCCGTCCCAATCGCGGGGGGCCCAATGAGCAGTTCTTC.

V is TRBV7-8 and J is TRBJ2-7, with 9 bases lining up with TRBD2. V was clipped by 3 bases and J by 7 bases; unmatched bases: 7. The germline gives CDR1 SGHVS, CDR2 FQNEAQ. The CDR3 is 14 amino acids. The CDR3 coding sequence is TGTGCCAGCAGCTTGACTAGCGGTACACGGGAGCAGTACTTC. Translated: CASSLTSGTREQYF.

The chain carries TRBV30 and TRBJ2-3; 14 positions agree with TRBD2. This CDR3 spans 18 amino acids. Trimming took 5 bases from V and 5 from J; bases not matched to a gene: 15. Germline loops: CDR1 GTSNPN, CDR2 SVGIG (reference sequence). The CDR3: CAWASTGLAGGFGDTQYF. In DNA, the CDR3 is TGTGCCTGGGCCTCCACCGGACTAGCGGGGGGATTTGGAGATACGCAGTATTTT.

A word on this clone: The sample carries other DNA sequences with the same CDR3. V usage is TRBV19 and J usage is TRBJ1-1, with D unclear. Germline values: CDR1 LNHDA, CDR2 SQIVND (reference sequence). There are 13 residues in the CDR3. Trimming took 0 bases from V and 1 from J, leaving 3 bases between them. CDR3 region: CASSIDRNTEAFF. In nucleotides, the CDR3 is TGTGCCAGTAGTATAGACAGGAACACTGAAGCTTTCTTT.